This T cell receptor (beta chain) is from a study of CD8 T cells in ankylosing spondylitis. Study results and caveats: In the blood and synovial fluid of reactive arthritis, some motif variants had been previously reported. A TCR beta motif of roughly 8 highly homologous variants seemed to mark ankylosing spondylitis blood. Disease-linked clones reportedly showed significant enrichment in matched ankylosing spondylitis synovial fluid.

With regard to this clonotype: What it binds is not known.

TCRdb reprocessed the 5' RACE reads via MiXCR and lists one record per CDR3 protein. The data hold about 360,000 distinct CDR3 sequences, with 20% observed a single time. The CDR3 runs 8 residues. Germline V gene data show CDR1 as GTSNPN and CDR2 as SVGIG (reference sequence). Deletions cut 8 bases from V and 11 bases from J, with 9 bases between. The sequence derives from a male donor with ankylosing spondylitis or in good health (not recorded which). The chain joins TRBV30 to TRBJ1-1, with D hard to call. Sequencing was performed on blood, either unsorted or a sorted T cell fraction (not recorded which). CDR3 coding DNA: TGTGCCATCGAAAGGGCTTTCTTT. Translating it yields CAIERAFF.